This T cell receptor (beta chain) derives from a study of technical replicates of blood from a handful of donors. The sample holds one count of this clone. Trimming cost V 5 bases and J 10 bases; bases outside gene matches: 8. Germline CDR1 and CDR2: MNHNS and SASEGT. CDR3 length equals 13 residues. TCRdb's table, derived via immunoSEQ multiplex PCR, lists solely in-frame clones and lacks some. The sample carries more than 65,000 clones, under 97% recorded once. The sequenced sample was T cells isolated from PBMCs. The chain employs TRBV6-1 and TRBJ2-1, with TRBD1 identical over 7 bases. The TCR originated in a human donor in good health. The CDR3 nucleotides read TGTGCCAGCAGTCTCTTCGGGACAGACGAGCAGTTCTTC. This codes for CASSLFGTDEQFF.